The rows below give T cell receptor beta chains drawn from one sample of a study of T cells in Graves' hyperthyroidism and ophthalmopathy. TCRdb re-called the multiplex PCR reads with MiXCR, one entry per CDR3 protein. The data contain some 490,000 distinct CDR3 sequences, 22% of them singletons. The sequenced material came from blood. Receptors were obtained from a woman between 65 and 79 years old with Graves' ophthalmopathy. Each CDR3 is given with its conserved first and last residue. D genes are given only for firm matches. Clone size is not always given. Where it is, it says once, few, many or a class for expanded clones.

CDR3nt,CDR3aa,d_gene,len,j_gene,abundance,v_gene
TGTGCCAGCAGTCCGGGGGGGGGGCGGGACTACACAGATACGCAGTATTTT,CASSPGGGRDYTDTQYF,TRBD2,17,TRBJ2-3,-,TRBV12-3/TRBV12-4
TGTGCCTGGAGCGTAGGTCATGGTAGCGGTATCACAGATACGCAGTATTTT,CAWSVGHGSGITDTQYF,-,17,TRBJ2-3,-,TRBV30
TGTGCCAGCAGCTTAGTGGCGTCGGGACTAGCGGGGTCAGGCGAGCAGTACTTC,CASSLVASGLAGSGEQYF,TRBD2,18,TRBJ2-7,-,TRBV7-2
TGTGCCAGCAGTTACGCGACTAGCCAGGGTACAGATACGCAGTATTTT,CASSYATSQGTDTQYF,TRBD2,16,TRBJ2-3,few,TRBV6-2/TRBV6-3
TGTGCCAGCAGCTTAGGGGCAGCGGATAATTCACCCCTCCACTTT,CASSLGAADNSPLHF,-,15,TRBJ1-6,-,TRBV7-2
TGTGCCAGCAGTTCCCCTAGCGGGAGGGCCTACAATGAGCAGTTCTTC,CASSSPSGRAYNEQFF,TRBD2,16,TRBJ2-1,many,TRBV27
TGTGCCAGCAGTATGATGACACCTAGCACAGATACGCAGTATTTT,CASSMMTPSTDTQYF,-,15,TRBJ2-3,-,TRBV27
TGTGCCAGCAGACTCCCGGGACTAGCGGGCGCCACAGATACGCAGTATTTT,CASRLPGLAGATDTQYF,TRBD2,17,TRBJ2-3,many,TRBV6-1
TGCAGTGCTAGGATTGATTCAGATACGCAGTATTTT,CSARIDSDTQYF,-,12,TRBJ2-3,-,TRBV20-1
TGCGCCAGCAGGGAGGGGTCGGGGTTGAACTATGGCTACACCTTC,CASREGSGLNYGYTF,-,15,TRBJ1-2,few,TRBV4-1
TGTGCCAGCAGGCCTTCTAGCACAGATACGCAGTATTTT,CASRPSSTDTQYF,-,13,TRBJ2-3,many,TRBV12-3/TRBV12-4
TGTGCCAGCAGTTACGGGGGGGCTAATGAAAAACTGTTTTTT,CASSYGGANEKLFF,-,14,TRBJ1-4,-,TRBV6-2/TRBV6-3
TGCAGCGTTGGGACAGACGCCTACAATGAGCAGTTCTTC,CSVGTDAYNEQFF,-,13,TRBJ2-1,many,TRBV29-1
TGTGCCAGCGGGGTAGGCGGGAGACTTGTTGAGCAGTTCTTC,CASGVGGRLVEQFF,TRBD2,14,TRBJ2-1,-,TRBV25-1
TGTGCCAGTAAACCGGTTAGCGGGGGAAGCTCCTACAATGAGCAGTTCTTC,CASKPVSGGSSYNEQFF,TRBD2,17,TRBJ2-1,-,TRBV6-1
TGTGCCACCAGTGACCACGGGACTAGCGGGAACACCGGGGAGCTGTTTTTT,CATSDHGTSGNTGELFF,TRBD2,17,TRBJ2-2,-,TRBV24-1
TGCGCCAGCAGCTCTGGCGGGACAGGCTTCTCTGAAGCTTTCTTT,CASSSGGTGFSEAFF,TRBD1,15,TRBJ1-1,-,TRBV5-1
TGTGCCATCAGTGATTTTGGTTCACCCCCCCACTTT,CAISDFGSPPHF,-,12,TRBJ1-6,-,TRBV10-3
TGTGCCATCAGTGATGCTAGCGCGTTCGGCAATGAGCAGTTCTTC,CAISDASAFGNEQFF,-,15,TRBJ2-1,-,TRBV10-3
TGTGCCAGCAGACCCTGGGCTAGCGGGAGGGCCGATGAGCAGTTCTTC,CASRPWASGRADEQFF,TRBD2,16,TRBJ2-1,many,TRBV28
TGTGCCAGCAGTACTTCCGTACTTGGACAGACGCTCACCCCCGATAGCAATCAGCCCCAGCATTTT,CASSTSVLGQTLTPDSNQPQHF,-,22,TRBJ1-5,-,TRBV6-1
TGCGCCAGCAGCCCCGGGGGAGGGCCCTACAATGAGCAGTTCTTC,CASSPGGGPYNEQFF,TRBD2,15,TRBJ2-1,-,TRBV5-1